The TCR beta chain described here comes from a study of spatial heterogeneity in lung cancer. Time point in this sample: sample taken at primary tumor resection. Whole RNA obtained from tumor, nontumor lung or frozen PBMC underwent sequencing without sorting. The donor group consisted of around 70 patients who had untreated, early-stage non-small cell lung cancer. Each molecule of TCR cDNA was tagged with one unique molecular identifier. In TCRdb, the 5' RACE reads were re-called with MiXCR into one record per CDR3 protein. The sample lists tens of thousands of distinct CDR3 sequences, roughly 5% occurring once. The CDR3 totals 11 residues. V was cut by 4 bases and J by 4 bases, with 1 base left in between. Germline V CDR1 and CDR2: LGHDT, YNNKEL (reference sequence). At least ten counts were recorded for this clonotype.

V is TRBV3-1 and J is TRBJ2-2, with D unresolved. The receptor was isolated from a female donor with early-stage non-small cell lung cancer. Here the sequenced sample was PBMCs, taken at surgery. The CDR3 sequence: CASSLTGELFF. The DNA of the CDR3 is TGTGCCAGCAGCCTCACCGGGGAGCTGTTTTTT.